These T cell receptor beta chains were read from a single sample in a study of T cell responses to AZD1222 COVID-19 vaccine. Repertoires were generated with immunoSEQ multiplex PCR, while TCRdb's copy carries only in-frame clones and drops some. The sample lists more than 150,000 clones, 85% to 90% occurring once. The source material was peripheral blood, sampled on day 0 of AZD1222 vaccination. These receptors all stem from an adult in good health. Both conserved end residues are part of each CDR3. D genes are given only for firm matches. Clone size is stated in some rows and not others, as once, few, many or a class when expanded.

d_call	clone_size	v_call	j_call	cdr3_nt	cdr3_aa
.	.	TRBV19	TRBJ2-1	TGTGCCAGTAGTATAGTTCATGGGGGGGGCCTGGGGAATGAGCAGTTCTTC	CASSIVHGGGLGNEQFF
TRBD1	.	TRBV5-1	TRBJ1-3	TGCGCCAGCAGCTTATATGACAGGGGGCGAGGAAACACCATATATTTT	CASSLYDRGRGNTIYF
.	.	TRBV10-1	TRBJ1-5	TGCGCCAGCAGTGATCCTGATCAGCCCCAGCATTTT	CASSDPDQPQHF
.	.	TRBV7-9	TRBJ1-2	TGTGCCAGCAGTCGCATGGGGGGACTCAACTATGGCTACACCTTC	CASSRMGGLNYGYTF
TRBD2	.	TRBV6-1	TRBJ2-2	TGTGCCAGCAGTGAAGCCCCGGGGGGGAGCACCGGGGAGCTGTTTTTT	CASSEAPGGSTGELFF
.	.	TRBV15	TRBJ1-2	TGTGCCACCAGCAGAGACCGATCCTGGTCGGGTGGCTACACCTTC	CATSRDRSWSGGYTF
.	.	TRBV6-2/TRBV6-3	TRBJ1-2	TGTGCCAGCAGTATCGGACAGACCAACTATGGCTACACCTTC	CASSIGQTNYGYTF
.	once	TRBV28	TRBJ2-3	TGTGCCAGCAGCCCTAATAACGGAGATACGCAGTATTTT	CASSPNNGDTQYF
.	.	TRBV2	TRBJ1-2	TGTGCCAGCAGTGAGGTGTCAACTTCCTATGGCTACACCTTC	CASSEVSTSYGYTF
TRBD1	.	TRBV5-1	TRBJ1-2	TGCGCCAGCAGCTTGGGACAGGGCGAGCTCTATGGCTACACCTTC	CASSLGQGELYGYTF
.	.	TRBV4-2	TRBJ2-1	TGTGCCAGCAGCCAAGGCAGGGGGGTGGGTGAGAGTGAGCAGTTCTTC	CASSQGRGVGESEQFF
.	.	TRBV18	TRBJ1-5	TGTGCCAGCTCACCCGGGGGCTCTCAGCCCCAGCATTTT	CASSPGGSQPQHF
.	.	TRBV10-3	TRBJ1-2	TGTGCCATCAGTGAGTCGATGGGGAACTATGGCTACACCTTC	CAISESMGNYGYTF
TRBD1	.	TRBV29-1	TRBJ1-4	TGCAGCGGCCAGGGACAGCTTAATGAAAAACTGTTTTTT	CSGQGQLNEKLFF
.	.	TRBV12-2	TRBJ2-7	TGTGCAAGTCGCTTAGAAGGGAGCGCGTACTTC	CASRLEGSAYF
TRBD1	.	TRBV7-9	TRBJ1-2	TGTGCCAGCAGCTTTACAGCCGGACAGGGAAGCCTGTATGGCTACACCTTC	CASSFTAGQGSLYGYTF
.	.	TRBV6-1	TRBJ2-1	TGTGCCAGCAGTCGCCGCGATAGCAATGAGCAGTTCTTC	CASSRRDSNEQFF
.	.	TRBV11-2	TRBJ2-3	TGTGCCAGCAGCTTCAGCTACTCGACCTCCGGTACGCAGTATTTT	CASSFSYSTSGTQYF
.	.	TRBV28	TRBJ1-2	TGTGCCAGCAGTCCCCCCAACAGGAACTATGGCTACACCTTC	CASSPPNRNYGYTF
TRBD1	.	TRBV24-1	TRBJ2-7	TGTGCCACCGGCGGGACCGGGACAGGGGACAACGAGCAGTACTTC	CATGGTGTGDNEQYF
TRBD1	few	TRBV10-3	TRBJ1-2	TGTGCCATCAGGGAGACAGGGATCTATGGCTACACCTTC	CAIRETGIYGYTF
TRBD2	.	TRBV9	TRBJ2-2	TGTGCCAGCAGCGTAGCGGGAGGGCCGCGGGACACCGGGGAGCTGTTTTTT	CASSVAGGPRDTGELFF
.	.	TRBV19	TRBJ2-6	TGTGCCAGTAGATTTTCGGGGCTAAGCTCTGGGGCCAACGTCCTGACTTTC	CASRFSGLSSGANVLTF
.	.	TRBV4-2	TRBJ2-6	TGTGCCAGCAGCCTACTACAGGGAGCCGGGGCCAACGTCCTGACTTTC	CASSLLQGAGANVLTF
.	.	TRBV24-1	TRBJ1-1	TGTGCCACCAAGGCAGGGAGGAACACTGAAGCTTTCTTT	CATKAGRNTEAFF
.	.	TRBV5-6	TRBJ2-2	TGTGCCAGCAGCCCCGGGACGATTAACACCGGGGAGCTGTTTTTT	CASSPGTINTGELFF
TRBD1	.	TRBV9	TRBJ2-7	TGTGCCAGCAGCGTAGAGGGACAGTCCTACGAGCAGTACTTC	CASSVEGQSYEQYF
TRBD1	.	TRBV5-1	TRBJ1-5	TGCGCCAGCAGCTTCGCTGGGACAGACAATCAGCCCCAGCATTTT	CASSFAGTDNQPQHF
.	.	TRBV7-9	TRBJ2-2	TGTGCCAGCAGGGAAGACAGCTCCACCGGGGAGCTGTTTTTT	CASREDSSTGELFF
TRBD1	.	TRBV20-1	TRBJ2-7	TGCAGTCCGGGACAGGGGAACGAGCAGTACTTC	CSPGQGNEQYF
.	.	TRBV6-5	TRBJ2-7	TGTGCCAGCAGTTACTCGTTACCAGGGAGTCGCGAGCAGTACTTC	CASSYSLPGSREQYF
TRBD1	once	TRBV6-5	TRBJ2-5	TGTGCCAGCCGCCCAGGGGGCGCAGAGACCCAGTACTTC	CASRPGGAETQYF
.	.	TRBV30	TRBJ1-2	TGTGCCTGGAGTGGGACAGCTTACAACTATGGCTACACCTTC	CAWSGTAYNYGYTF
.	.	TRBV27	TRBJ1-2	TGTGCCAGCAGATACAGGGAGGGTGGCTACACCTTC	CASRYREGGYTF
TRBD1	.	TRBV10-3	TRBJ2-3	TGTGCCATCAGGCGACAGGGGGACACAGATACGCAGTATTTT	CAIRRQGDTDTQYF
TRBD1	.	TRBV11-2	TRBJ1-5	TGTGCCAGCAGCTTAGACCCACAAGACCGGGACAGAAATAGCAATCAGCCCCAGCATTTT	CASSLDPQDRDRNSNQPQHF
.	.	TRBV6-2/TRBV6-3	TRBJ2-5	TGTGCCAGCAGTTGGTCCAGGGACGAGACCCAGTACTTC	CASSWSRDETQYF
.	.	TRBV30	TRBJ1-5	TGTGCCTGGAGTATCGGGGCCGTCAATCAGCCCCAGCATTTT	CAWSIGAVNQPQHF
.	.	TRBV30	TRBJ2-7	TGTGCCTGGGGGACCCGGACCCGGGGGTACTTC	CAWGTRTRGYF
TRBD1	.	TRBV11-2	TRBJ2-5	TGTGCCAGCAGCTTAGAAGCGACAGGGGGACAAGAGACCCAGTACTTC	CASSLEATGGQETQYF
.	once	TRBV19	TRBJ1-5	TGTGCCAGTAGTATGTCGCCAGGGGGCAATCAGCCCCAGCATTTT	CASSMSPGGNQPQHF
.	.	TRBV24-1	TRBJ1-3	TGTGCCACCAGCCCTACGGGGAGTGGAAACACCATATATTTT	CATSPTGSGNTIYF